A selection of T cell receptor beta chains follows, all from one sample in a study of T cells after yellow fever vaccination. TCRdb fed the 5' RACE reads into MiXCR, producing one record per CDR3 protein. The sample holds hundreds of thousands of distinct CDR3 sequences, 8.7% seen once. Here the sequenced sample was PBMCs, taken on the day of the first yellow fever vaccination. These receptors were collected from a man in his late teens or twenties who received the YFV17D yellow fever vaccine. CDR3s include the opening cysteine and the closing phenylalanine or tryptophan. D genes are given only for firm matches. Some rows mark clone size as missing; the rest say once, few, many or name a class of expanded clone.

v_call,j_call,d_call,clone_size,cdr3_nt,cdr3_aa
TRBV2,TRBJ2-1,NA,NA,TGTGCCAGCAGCCCGGACAGTGACAATGAGCAGTTCTTC,CASSPDSDNEQFF
TRBV6-5,TRBJ2-7,TRBD2,NA,TGTGCCAGCAGTTACTCAATCGGGGCGGGGGGTTCGTACGAGCAGTACTTC,CASSYSIGAGGSYEQYF
TRBV5-1,TRBJ2-5,TRBD2,many,TGTGCCAGCAGTTTGGGGGGGGGTTTACAAGAGACCCAGTACTTC,CASSLGGGLQETQYF
TRBV28,TRBJ1-6,NA,few,TGTGCCAGCAGTTTAAGCAGGGGTTATTCACCCCTCCACTTT,CASSLSRGYSPLHF
TRBV7-9,TRBJ2-2,NA,few,TGTGCCAGCAGCTATGTTCAGGATTATTTCACCGGGGAGCTGTTTTTT,CASSYVQDYFTGELFF
TRBV6-5,TRBJ1-6,TRBD1,NA,TGTGCCAGCAGCCTCGGGACAGGGCGAACACCCCTCCACTTT,CASSLGTGRTPLHF
TRBV4-1,TRBJ2-7,NA,few,TGCGCCAGCAGCCAAGAAAAAGGGGAAAACAACCCATCCTACGAGCAGTACTTC,CASSQEKGENNPSYEQYF
TRBV7-2,TRBJ2-5,TRBD2,many,TGTGCCAGCAGCTCGGGAGGATTTGAGACCCAGTACTTC,CASSSGGFETQYF
TRBV6-5,TRBJ1-2,NA,NA,TGTGCCACTATCGGGGGGGCGCCGGGCTACACCTTC,CATIGGAPGYTF
TRBV10-3,TRBJ2-3,TRBD2,many,TGTGCCATCAGTGAGTCAGGGACTAAGCAGTATTTT,CAISESGTKQYF
TRBV5-6,TRBJ2-2,NA,NA,TGTGCCAGCAGCTTCTATAACACCGGGGAGCTGTTTTTT,CASSFYNTGELFF
TRBV10-2,TRBJ2-7,TRBD2,NA,TGCGCCAGCAGAACTAGCGGGGCCTACGAGCAGTACTTC,CASRTSGAYEQYF
TRBV5-6,TRBJ2-2,NA,NA,TGTGCCAGCAGCCGGGGGCCGGACACCGGGGAGCTGTTTTTT,CASSRGPDTGELFF
TRBV20-1,TRBJ2-5,NA,few,TGCAGTGCTAGAACCGGAGTAGAGACCCAGTACTTC,CSARTGVETQYF
TRBV12-3/TRBV12-4,TRBJ2-7,NA,many,TGTGCCAGCAGTAGGAGTGGGGAAATCTACGAGCAGTACTTC,CASSRSGEIYEQYF
TRBV20-1,TRBJ2-5,TRBD2,once,TGCAATGCTGCCCGACTAGCGTTCCAAGAGACCCAGTACTTC,CNAARLAFQETQYF
TRBV6-1,TRBJ1-2,NA,few,TGTGCCAGCAGTGAAGTTAGACTTGGCTACACCTTC,CASSEVRLGYTF
TRBV6-5,TRBJ1-3,NA,few,TGTGCCAGCAGTTACCAAGACAGAACCTCTGGAAACACCATATATTTT,CASSYQDRTSGNTIYF
TRBV20-1,TRBJ2-1,NA,many,TGCAGTGCTGTTGTTGAGCAGTTCTTC,CSAVVEQFF
TRBV5-4,TRBJ1-1,NA,many,TGTGCCAGCAGCACCGCAGGGGTGGGCACTGAAGCTTTCTTT,CASSTAGVGTEAFF
TRBV14,TRBJ1-1,NA,few,TGTGCCAGCAGCCAAGATTCTATCAAGGGAACAGCGAACACTGAAGCTTTCTTT,CASSQDSIKGTANTEAFF
TRBV7-2,TRBJ2-7,NA,few,TGTGCCAGCAGCGCCTCTATTCTGGCCTTGGGTGAGCAGTACTTC,CASSASILALGEQYF
TRBV20-1,TRBJ1-1,TRBD1,NA,TGCAGTGCTAGGGGACAGGGGGCGTCGGACACTGAAGCTTTCTTT,CSARGQGASDTEAFF
TRBV3-1,TRBJ2-5,TRBD1,many,TGTGCCAGCAGCCAAAACAGGGGGCGAGAGACCCAGTACTTC,CASSQNRGRETQYF
TRBV20-1,TRBJ2-3,NA,few,TGCAGTGCTAAACCCCGGACCCCCGCGGACACAGATACGCAGTATTTT,CSAKPRTPADTDTQYF
TRBV6-6,TRBJ1-5,NA,few,TGTGCCAGCAGTCAGGGAAATCTGAAGCCCCAGCATTTT,CASSQGNLKPQHF
TRBV12-3/TRBV12-4,TRBJ2-3,NA,NA,TGTGTCAGCAGTTTTTCAGGGGGGGCAGATACGCAGTATTTT,CVSSFSGGADTQYF
TRBV7-9,TRBJ2-2,NA,few,TGTGCCAGCAGCTTAGGGCCAACGAACACCGGGGAGCTGTTTTTT,CASSLGPTNTGELFF
TRBV6-2/TRBV6-3,TRBJ2-1,NA,few,TGTGCCAGCAGTTACGAAGCCGCCTCCTACAATGAGCAGTTCTTC,CASSYEAASYNEQFF
TRBV18,TRBJ2-5,NA,many,TGTGCCAGCTCCCTTCCTGGAGGGGGAGAGACCCAGTACTTC,CASSLPGGGETQYF
TRBV6-1,TRBJ2-2,TRBD2,few,TGTGCCAGTTTAGCGGGGGGGAGATCCGGGGAGCTGTTTTTT,CASLAGGRSGELFF
TRBV3-1,TRBJ2-7,TRBD2,NA,TGTGCCAGCAGCCAGATGGTAGCGGGGGACTACGAGCAGTACTTC,CASSQMVAGDYEQYF
TRBV5-1,TRBJ2-4,NA,NA,TGCGCCAGCAGCTTTGACGGTACTGGGTTGGGCACGCAAGCCAAAAACATTCAGTACTTC,CASSFDGTGLGTQAKNIQYF
TRBV12-3/TRBV12-4,TRBJ1-5,TRBD1,few,TGTGCCAGCAGCCCCAGGGGGTCGGTCAATCAGCCCCAGCATTTT,CASSPRGSVNQPQHF
TRBV9,TRBJ1-6,NA,NA,TGTGCCAGCAGCGTAGACGAGAGTAATTCACCCCTCCACTTT,CASSVDESNSPLHF
TRBV20-1,TRBJ1-1,NA,few,TGCAGTGCTAGTGGGTTGAGGGGACCGTTGAACACTGAAGCTTTCTTT,CSASGLRGPLNTEAFF
TRBV9,TRBJ2-1,TRBD2,few,TGTGCCAGCAGCCTAGGGGCGGCTGCGGGGGGGCAAAATGAGCAGTTCTTC,CASSLGAAAGGQNEQFF
TRBV7-2,TRBJ2-1,TRBD2,many,TGTGCCAGCAGCTTTTTTGGGCGGGGGGGCCGGGATGAGCAGTTCTTC,CASSFFGRGGRDEQFF
TRBV28,TRBJ1-2,NA,few,TGTGCCAGCAGCCAGAACTATGGCTACACCTTC,CASSQNYGYTF
TRBV7-9,TRBJ2-5,NA,few,TGTGCCAGCAGCCCCTTAGGCGTCCAAGAGACCCAGTACTTC,CASSPLGVQETQYF
TRBV25-1,TRBJ1-2,NA,few,TGTGCCAGCACTCCGGGCAACAACTATGGCTACACCTTC,CASTPGNNYGYTF
TRBV5-1,TRBJ2-2,NA,NA,TGCGCCAGCAGCCTGGTGGCCCAGCGGAACACCGGGGAGCTGTTTTTT,CASSLVAQRNTGELFF
TRBV29-1,TRBJ2-2,NA,many,TGCAGCGTTGAAGTGGGGCAGAGGAACACCGGGGAGCTGTTTTTT,CSVEVGQRNTGELFF
TRBV28,TRBJ2-1,NA,few,TGTGCCAGCAGTTTAATTGCAGGCGAGCAGTTCTTC,CASSLIAGEQFF
TRBV18,TRBJ2-1,NA,NA,TGTGCCAGCTCACCATCAGGGGGGAATGAGCAGTTCTTC,CASSPSGGNEQFF
TRBV29-1,TRBJ1-2,NA,NA,TGCAGCGTATCTGCTAAATATGGCTACACCTTC,CSVSAKYGYTF
TRBV12-3/TRBV12-4,TRBJ2-2,NA,few,TGTGCCAGCAGACCTACAGGGTGGAACACCGGGGAGCTGTTTTTT,CASRPTGWNTGELFF
TRBV6-1,TRBJ2-5,NA,once,TGTGCCAGCAGTCCTCCGGGCCACCCCGGAGAGACCCAGTACTTC,CASSPPGHPGETQYF
TRBV12-3/TRBV12-4,TRBJ1-1,TRBD1,many,TGTGCCAGCAGTTTCTCGGACAGGGGGGCTTTGAGACCTTTCTTT,CASSFSDRGALRPFF
TRBV12-3/TRBV12-4,TRBJ2-4,NA,many,TGTGCCAGCAGTTTTCCGGGGCGAGGAACCAAAAACATTCAGTACTTC,CASSFPGRGTKNIQYF
TRBV18,TRBJ2-1,NA,many,TGTGCCAGCTCACCAGGCAGTGAGCAGTTCTTC,CASSPGSEQFF
TRBV2,TRBJ2-3,TRBD2,many,TGTGCCAGCACGGCGACGAGCGGGGGGGTTTACACAGATACGCAGTATTTT,CASTATSGGVYTDTQYF
TRBV6-1,TRBJ1-1,NA,few,TGTGCCAGCAGTCGCAACAGGGAGACTGAAGCTTTCTTT,CASSRNRETEAFF